This entry features one T cell receptor beta chain sequence. TCRdb's table, derived via immunoSEQ multiplex PCR, lists solely in-frame clones and lacks some. The sample comprises some 46,000 clones, around 93% of which are singletons, and under 2.5% rests with the top ten. This entry belongs to a study of T cell changes during pregnancy in multiple sclerosis. This specimen consisted of peripheral blood, obtained in the third trimester of pregnancy. This TCR was sampled from a female donor with multiple sclerosis, enrolled in a pregnancy study.

The CDR3 DNA follows: TGTGCCAGCTCAACTCCCTTTTACGAGCAGTACTTC. Translating gives CASSTPFYEQYF. The J gene is TRBJ2-7, the V gene TRBV28; D call uncertain. The germline gives CDR1 MDHEN, CDR2 SYDVKM. The CDR3 totals 12 residues. The ends were cut back, 8 bases at V and 4 bases at J, with 12 bases in the middle.